A single sample is the source of the 20 T cell receptor beta chains below, sequenced in a study of cytomegalovirus exposure and HLA in healthy donors. In the PCR, 60 Vbeta and 13 Jbeta primers were used. Here immunoSEQ multiplex PCR was the method, and the copy in TCRdb shows in-frame clones only, minus some. Of some 140,000 clones in the sample, roughly three quarters are singletons; the top ten hold 2.5% to 3.5%. The sequenced sample was PBMCs. These receptors were obtained from a female donor in good health and CMV-seronegative.

The DNA for the CDR3 is TGTGCCAGCAGCTTAGGGGGGGATCAGCCCCAGCATTTT. This translates into CASSLGGDQPQHF. V gene TRBV7-3 combines with J gene TRBJ1-5, with D possibly TRBD1 on 5 matching bases. The germline V gene has CDR1 SGHTA and CDR2 FQGTGA. The CDR3 length is 13 residues. V dropped 2 bases and J dropped 5 bases, with 7 bases sitting between them.

CDR3: CASSLAGELNGYTF. The CDR3 nucleotides read TGTGCCAGCAGCTTGGCGGGGGAGCTAAATGGCTACACCTTC. V and J are TRBV7-9 and TRBJ1-2, with a tentative D call TRBD1 (5 bases). V lost 3 bases and J lost 6, with 14 bases in between. Germline CDR1 and CDR2: SEHNR and FQNEAQ (reference sequence). The CDR3 length is 14 residues.

V and J are TRBV11-3 and TRBJ1-2; no clear D gene. This CDR3 has 13 amino acids. Germline values: CDR1 SGHNT, CDR2 YENEEA. Trimming left V 5 bases short and J 8 bases short, with 15 bases between. The CDR3, as DNA: TGTGCCAGCAGCCTGCAGCGGGTCGGGGGCTACACCTTC. Residues: CASSLQRVGGYTF.

The genes are TRBV9 and TRBJ1-6; D gene uncertain. Trimming shortened V by 0 bases and J by 10 bases, and 14 bases separated the two germline ends. This CDR3 has 15 amino acids. CDR1 is SGDLS and CDR2 is YYNGEE in the germline V gene. The CDR3 loop is CASSVGGSASSPLHF. CDR3 in DNA: TGTGCCAGCAGCGTAGGAGGCTCAGCTAGCTCACCCCTCCACTTT.

CDR3 sequence (DNA): TGTGCCAGCAGCATGGGACAGAGAAACTACGAGCAGTACTTC. Amino acid sequence: CASSMGQRNYEQYF. V gene TRBV9 combines with J gene TRBJ2-7, with TRBD1 matching over 7 bases. Germline-derived CDR1 and CDR2 are SGDLS and YYNGEE. The CDR3 sequence is 14 residues long. After removal of 4 bases from V and 3 bases from J, the junction contained 7 bases not matched to a gene.

This clone has a single count. CDR3 DNA: TGCGCCAGCAGCCTCAGGGGCACTAGGCCCTCCAATGAGCAGTTCTTC. Residues: CASSLRGTRPSNEQFF. The J gene is TRBJ2-1, the V gene TRBV4-1; tentatively, D is TRBD1 (6 bases). There are 16 residues in the CDR3. V gave up 4 bases and J gave up 6 bases, with 19 bases separating them. Per germline, CDR1 MGHRA and CDR2 YSYEKL.

This chain uses TRBV7-8 with TRBJ2-7, with D perhaps matching TRBD2 (6 bases). Trimming stripped 2 bases from V and 0 bases from J, with 11 bases between. This CDR3 spans 15 amino acids. CDR1 is SGHVS, CDR2 FQNEAQ, per germline. CDR3 in amino acids: CASSLKGLLSYEQYF. In DNA, the CDR3 is TGTGCCAGCAGCTTAAAGGGACTCCTCTCCTACGAGCAGTACTTC.

This chain's CDR3 is CASSRKQGNHEQYF. The DNA of the CDR3 is TGTGCCAGCAGTAGGAAACAGGGTAATCACGAGCAGTACTTC. This chain joins TRBV2 and TRBJ2-7; maybe TRBD1 (6 bases). The germline CDR1 and CDR2 sequences are SNHLY and FYNNEI. There are 14 residues in the CDR3. The germline V and J ends were trimmed by 5 bases and 5 bases, with 16 bases remaining between them. The full variable domain, in which reference TRBV2 and TRBJ2-7 provide the parts outside the CDR3, is EPEVTQTPSHQVTQMGQEVILRCVPISNHLYFYWYRQILGQKVEFLVSFYNNEISEKSEIFDDQFSVERPDGSNFTLKIRSTKLEDSAMYFCASSRKQGNHEQYFGPGTRLTVT.

The chain couples TRBV29-1 to TRBJ1-2; 7 bases map to TRBD1. Germline lookup yields CDR1 SQVTM and CDR2 ANQGSEA. V lost 5 bases and J lost 6; bases outside the gene matches: 3. The CDR3 is 11 amino acids. In DNA form, the CDR3 reads TGCAGCGTTTTCACAGGGGATGGCTACACCTTC. It encodes CSVFTGDGYTF.

V and J are TRBV7-2 and TRBJ2-2; 7 bases agree with TRBD2. CDR3 length: 16 residues. Germline V lookup: CDR1 SGHTA, CDR2 FQGNSA. Unmatched junction bases numbered 7, after V lost 0 bases and J lost 6 bases. As DNA, the CDR3 is TGTGCCAGCAGCTTAGCTGGCAATCGGGGGGCCGGGGAGCTGTTTTTT. It is translated as CASSLAGNRGAGELFF.

The chain carries TRBV10-3 and TRBJ2-3; perhaps TRBD1 as D (6 bases). CDR1 ENHRY and CDR2 SYGVKD come from the germline V gene. The CDR3 is 14 amino acids. V shed 0 bases and J shed 4 bases, with 8 bases lying between them. CDR3 sequence reads: CAISESGAPDTQYF. The DNA of the CDR3 is TGTGCCATCAGTGAGTCGGGGGCCCCAGATACGCAGTATTTT.

This chain joins TRBV5-4 and TRBJ2-2; 8 bases are a match to TRBD2. The germline V gene encodes CDR1 SGHNT and CDR2 YYREEE (reference sequence). V lost 2 bases, J lost 3 bases, and 6 bases stayed unmatched. This CDR3 has 16 amino acids. The CDR3 DNA sequence: TGTGCCAGCAGCTTAGGGACTAGGCCCTACACCGGGGAGCTGTTTTTT. Residues: CASSLGTRPYTGELFF.

J is TRBJ1-4 and V is TRBV5-1; 7 bases are a match to TRBD1. The germline CDR1 and CDR2 sequences are SGHRS and YFSETQ. The CDR3 has 17 amino acids. V was pared by 0 bases and J by 0 bases, with 5 bases of the junction left unmatched. The CDR3 is CASSLAGTVATNEKLFF. The CDR3 nucleotides are TGCGCCAGCAGCTTGGCCGGGACAGTTGCAACTAATGAAAAACTGTTTTTT.

V is TRBV30 and J is TRBJ1-2; the D gene is possibly TRBD1 (5 bases). The germline V gene encodes CDR1 GTSNPN and CDR2 SVGIG (reference sequence). V dropped 2 bases and J dropped 4 bases, with 11 bases sitting between them. The CDR3 consists of 13 residues. CDR3 sequence: CAWSLRGGYGYTF. CDR3 sequence (DNA): TGTGCCTGGAGTCTACGGGGGGGCTATGGCTACACCTTC.

This clone was observed a few times. The gene calls are TRBV15 and TRBJ2-1; D might be TRBD1 (6 bases). The ends were cut back, 4 bases at V and 5 bases at J, with 15 bases in the middle. From germline, CDR1 is LNHNV and CDR2 YYDKDF (reference sequence). CDR3 length: 15 amino acids. CDR3 amino acids: CATSTLGQLHNEQFF. In DNA, the CDR3 is TGTGCCACCAGCACCTTAGGACAGCTCCACAATGAGCAGTTCTTC.

The gene calls are TRBV5-4 and TRBJ2-2, with TRBD2 matching over 10 bases. CDR1 and CDR2 (germline): SGHNT, YYREEE (reference sequence). The CDR3 consists of 17 residues. V gave up 4 bases and J gave up 3 bases; unmatched junction bases: 9. For the CDR3, the DNA is TGTGCCAGCAGCGGAAACCTAGCGGGGGCCTACACCGGGGAGCTGTTTTTT. Its protein product is CASSGNLAGAYTGELFF.

This clone was detected only once. The chain uses TRBV10-2 and TRBJ2-7, with D maybe TRBD2 (5 bases). Trimming stripped 4 bases from V and 2 bases from J, with 9 bases between. Germline values: CDR1 WSHSY, CDR2 SAAADI. This CDR3 has 13 amino acids. This chain's CDR3 is CASSGGLPYEQYF. The CDR3 DNA reads TGCGCCAGCAGTGGCGGGTTACCCTACGAGCAGTACTTC.

A few counts support this clone. The chain joins TRBV6-5 to TRBJ2-2, with D tentatively TRBD2 (5 bases). The germline CDR1 and CDR2 sequences are MNHEY and SVGAGI. The CDR3 is 14 residues long. V lost 5 bases, J lost 2 bases, and 9 bases lay in between. The CDR3 region has the DNA TGTGCCAGCAGTCTAGCTGCTAACACCGGGGAGCTGTTTTTT. Translated, it gives CASSLAANTGELFF.

This chain links TRBV9 with TRBJ2-7, with D possibly TRBD2 on 6 matching bases. V lost 2 bases and J lost 7, with 22 bases in between. CDR1 SGDLS and CDR2 YYNGEE come from the germline V gene. CDR3 length equals 16 residues. CDR3 in amino acids: CASSVARASASGEQYF. In DNA form, the CDR3 reads TGTGCCAGCAGCGTGGCCCGGGCTAGCGCGTCTGGTGAGCAGTACTTC.

This sequence joins TRBV19 and TRBJ2-3; 10 nucleotides agree with TRBD2. Germline trimming cut 1 base from V and 6 bases from J; bases unmatched to any gene: 7. The CDR3 has 16 residues. Germline CDR1 and CDR2: LNHDA and SQIVND (reference sequence). The DNA for the CDR3 is TGTGCCAGTAGTATAGTTGCAGCGGGGGGGCTGGATACGCAGTATTTT. Amino acids: CASSIVAAGGLDTQYF.